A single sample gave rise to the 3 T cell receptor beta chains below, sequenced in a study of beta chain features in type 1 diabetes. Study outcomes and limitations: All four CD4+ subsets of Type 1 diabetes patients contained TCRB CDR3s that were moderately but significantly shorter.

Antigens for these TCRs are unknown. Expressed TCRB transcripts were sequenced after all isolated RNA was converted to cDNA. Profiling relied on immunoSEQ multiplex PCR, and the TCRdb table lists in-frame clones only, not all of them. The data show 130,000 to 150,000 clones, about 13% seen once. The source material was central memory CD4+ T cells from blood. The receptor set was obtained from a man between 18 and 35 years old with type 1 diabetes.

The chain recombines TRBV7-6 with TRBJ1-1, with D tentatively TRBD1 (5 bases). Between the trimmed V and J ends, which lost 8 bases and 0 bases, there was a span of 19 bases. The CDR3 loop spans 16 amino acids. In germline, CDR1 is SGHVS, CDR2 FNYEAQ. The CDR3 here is CASAPQVGGMNTEAFF. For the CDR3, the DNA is TGTGCCAGCGCCCCCCAAGTGGGGGGGATGAACACTGAAGCTTTCTTT.

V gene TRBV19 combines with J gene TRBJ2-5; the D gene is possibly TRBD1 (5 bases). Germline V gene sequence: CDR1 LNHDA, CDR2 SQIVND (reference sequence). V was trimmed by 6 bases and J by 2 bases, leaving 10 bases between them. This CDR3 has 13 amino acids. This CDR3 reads CASSSTAQETQYF. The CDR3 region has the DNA TGTGCCAGTAGCTCGACAGCACAAGAGACCCAGTACTTC. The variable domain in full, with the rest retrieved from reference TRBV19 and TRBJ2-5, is DGGITQSPKYLFRKEGQNVTLSCEQNLNHDAMYWYRQDPGQGLRLIYYSQIVNDFQKGDIAEGYSVSREKKESFPLTVTSAQKNPTAFYLCASSSTAQETQYFGPGTRLLVL.

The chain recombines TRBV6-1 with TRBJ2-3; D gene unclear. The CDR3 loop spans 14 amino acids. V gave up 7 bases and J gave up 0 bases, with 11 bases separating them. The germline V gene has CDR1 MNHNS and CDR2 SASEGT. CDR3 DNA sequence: TGTGCCAGCAAGGTTGAAGGGAGCACAGATACGCAGTATTTT. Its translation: CASKVEGSTDTQYF.